Sequencing of this T cell receptor beta chain was carried out in a study of T cells in Graves' hyperthyroidism and ophthalmopathy (dated by TCRdb to between 2018 and 2021). Context from the whole study: Peripheral blood samples were taken at initial diagnosis, before any treatment was given. To identify distinguishing TCR V-J signatures, a discovery cohort of around 100 patients was used, comprising fewer than 45 with Graves' ophthalmopathy and about 59 with stable Graves' hyperthyroidism. Prospective prediction of ophthalmopathy was tested in an independent validation cohort of under 20 hyperthyroidism patients and 15 to 17 patients who later progressed to ophthalmopathy. The 100 or so discovery patients were randomly split 7:3 into training and test sets. In addition, the study compared T-cell repertoires in thyroid tissue and in blood from roughly six Graves' hyperthyroidism patients. After blood sampling, hyperthyroidism patients were treated with methimazole at a starting dose of 30 mg daily, and ophthalmopathy patients were treated with high-dose intravenous methylprednisolone. The paper describes TCR Vbeta CDR3 sequencing of 135 peripheral blood samples, made up of 40 to 45 ophthalmopathy patients, 70 to 80 hyperthyroidism patients and about 17 progressor patients.

In the ophthalmopathy patients, disease was moderately to severely active, with a Clinical Activity Score of 3 or more, a NOSPECS grade of 4 or more, and a duration of less than 3 months. Any patient with an uncontrolled infection, another autoimmune disease, pregnancy or lactation was excluded. Diagnoses were established on the basis of clinical symptoms, serum thyroxine and TRAb, thyroid ultrasound, and orbital computed tomography. PBMCs were isolated from 8 to 10 ml of fresh peripheral blood by Ficoll-Paque density gradient centrifugation. Total RNA was extracted with Trizol reagent, and quality was checked on an Agilent 2100 Bioanalyzer. The germline V gene (reference sequence) yields SEHNR for CDR1 and FQNEAQ for CDR2. Measured from the cysteine to the phenylalanine, the CDR3 is 12 residues long. CDR3 DNA is the only sequence kept; it has 36 bases, read in frame from the first base. At the junction V is shortened by 6 bases and J by 4 bases, with 8 bases in between.

Study-wide findings and limitations: In cross-validation, a model built on a 13 V-J signature told ophthalmopathy apart from stable hyperthyroidism with approximately 90% sensitivity and around 83% specificity, and in testing the same model reached 80%/75%. Sample size was not statistically predetermined, and investigators were not blinded to group allocation. Most expanded thyroid clonotypes (frequency above 0.001) were also detected in blood, a finding suggesting that blood repertoires may reflect thyroid immune responses. In validation, the model predicted progression to ophthalmopathy with around 71% sensitivity and 72% to 85% specificity, a median of 6.5 months before onset.

This clonotype was seen ten or more times. Its antigen is currently not known. No clone much larger than this one lies a single base away; base qualities are absent. Amplification of TCR beta CDR3 regions was carried out from RNA transcripts. The first round of RT-PCR for the TCR CDR3 was performed with the HTBI primer set and the Qiagen OneStep RT-PCR kit. Libraries were constructed in a second round of multiplex PCR, after which size selection and purification were carried out. Paired-end sequencing of the libraries was performed with 100 bp reads on an Illumina HiSeq2000. On the study's bioinformatics: SOAPnuke was used to process the raw data, removing reads that contained adapters or uncalled bases, had a mean Phred below 15, or lacked an exact match to the constant primer or identifier. COPE v1.2.5 was used to merge high-quality paired reads, and clonotypes were defined as unique nucleotide sequences. MiTCR v1.1 was used to align the clonotypes against IMGT TRBV, TRBD and TRBJ reference segments. Only V-J combinations with frequency above 0.0001, covering 99% to 99.2% of repertoires, were analysed. A TCS score was defined as the ratio between F50 (clonal expansion) and ExV (chaos), using BLOSUM62-based TCRdist between CDR3 peptides within each V-J. Welch's t-statistics and random forest reduced some 510 V-J features to 10 to 15, which were used in a naive Bayes classifier (R e1071). The public reads were run again by TCRdb, first through fastp at Q25 and then through MiXCR, and only productive beta chains were kept. Identical CDR3 proteins give one entry, which carries the most common genes and DNA. TCRdb, not the authors, supplied the V and J calls. Counted in this sample were nearly 600,000 distinct CDR3 sequences; 13% to 15% of them appeared once. The ten largest clones capture roughly 7% of the sample.

This TCR came from a woman between 18 and 29 years old with Graves' ophthalmopathy. The sequenced sample was blood. The chain was built from TRBV7-9 and TRBJ2-3; the D gene cannot be named for sure. The sequenced DNA is TGTGCCAGCAGGATGGACGCAGATACGCAGTATTTT. Its protein is CASRMDADTQYF.